This T cell receptor (beta chain) comes out of a study of T cells in Graves' hyperthyroidism and ophthalmopathy. The CDR3 runs 15 residues. The germline CDR1 and CDR2 sequences are SGHNT and YYREEE (reference sequence). The V and J ends lost 4 bases and 4 bases respectively, with 16 bases between them. RNA transcripts provided the source from which TCR beta CDR3 regions were amplified. The HTBI primer set drove a first-round RT-PCR of the TCR CDR3. MiXCR was run by TCRdb on the multiplex PCR reads, yielding one entry per CDR3 protein. The top ten hold around 54% of the sample, which has fewer than 350,000 distinct CDR3 sequences, roughly 18% seen once. Hyperthyroidism of Graves' type that showed no ophthalmopathy progression within 18 months was stable. The hyperthyroidism patients had all been newly diagnosed, and their disease duration was under 2 months. Their ages ranged from 18 to 65 years. The source of the PBMCs was 9.5 to 10 ml of fresh peripheral blood.

This TCR was sampled from a woman between 45 and 60 years old with Graves' hyperthyroidism. This chain connects TRBV5-4 to TRBJ2-3; perhaps TRBD1 as D (6 bases). Input material: blood. The CDR3 protein is CASSSRTEGADTQYF. The CDR3 DNA is TGTGCCAGCAGCAGCAGGACCGAGGGGGCAGATACGCAGTATTTT. Full variable domain (outside the CDR3, taken from reference TRBV5-4 and TRBJ2-3): ETGVTQSPTHLIKTRGQQVTLRCSSQSGHNTVSWYQQALGQGPQFIFQYYREEENGRGNFPPRFSGLQFPNYSSELNVNALELDDSALYLCASSSRTEGADTQYFGPGTRLTVL.